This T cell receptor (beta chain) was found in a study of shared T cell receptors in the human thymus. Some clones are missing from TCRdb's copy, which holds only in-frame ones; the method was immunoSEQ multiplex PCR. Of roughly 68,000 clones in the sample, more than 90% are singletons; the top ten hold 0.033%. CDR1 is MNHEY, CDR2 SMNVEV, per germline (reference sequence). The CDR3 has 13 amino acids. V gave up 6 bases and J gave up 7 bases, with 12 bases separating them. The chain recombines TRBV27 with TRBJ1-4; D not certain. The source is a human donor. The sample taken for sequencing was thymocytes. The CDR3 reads CASRRQSFEKLFF. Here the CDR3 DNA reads TGTGCCAGCAGGAGACAATCTTTTGAAAAACTGTTTTTT.